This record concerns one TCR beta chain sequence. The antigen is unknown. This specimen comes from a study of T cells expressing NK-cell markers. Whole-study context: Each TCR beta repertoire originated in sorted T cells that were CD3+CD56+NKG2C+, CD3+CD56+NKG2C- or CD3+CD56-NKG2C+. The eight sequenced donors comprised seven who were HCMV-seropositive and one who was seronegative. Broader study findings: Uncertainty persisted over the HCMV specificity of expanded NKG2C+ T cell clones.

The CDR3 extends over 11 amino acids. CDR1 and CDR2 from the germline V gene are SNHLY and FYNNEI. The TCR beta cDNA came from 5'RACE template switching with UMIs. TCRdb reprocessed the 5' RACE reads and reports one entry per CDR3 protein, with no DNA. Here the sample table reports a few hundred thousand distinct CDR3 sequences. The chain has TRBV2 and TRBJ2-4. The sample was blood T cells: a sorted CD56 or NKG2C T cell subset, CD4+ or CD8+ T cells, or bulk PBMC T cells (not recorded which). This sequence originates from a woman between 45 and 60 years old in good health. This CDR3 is CASSGVNIQYF.